These 31 T cell receptor beta chains were sequenced from one sample in a study of blood T cell repertoires in COVID-19. The table came from immunoSEQ multiplex PCR; TCRdb's copy has only in-frame clones and leaves some out. The table has approximately 200,000 clones, more than 70% seen once. Sequenced: peripheral blood. These receptors all stem from a person aged 65-85 years with COVID-19, enrolled during active disease.

The chain links TRBV9 to TRBJ2-3; 7 bases match TRBD2. Germline V gives CDR1 SGDLS, CDR2 YYNGEE. The length of the CDR3 is 16 residues. With V trimmed by 5 bases and J by 0 bases, 9 bases remained unmatched. The CDR3 DNA sequence: TGTGCCAGCAGACTGGAGCCTAGCGGTAGCACAGATACGCAGTATTTT. Amino acids: CASRLEPSGSTDTQYF.

The chain has TRBV6-4 and TRBJ2-3, with 11 nucleotides matching TRBD2. Trimming at V came to 3 bases and at J to 9 bases, leaving 8 bases not matched to a gene. Per germline, CDR1 MRHNA and CDR2 SNTAGT. The CDR3 has 15 residues. CDR3: CASSEAASGGTTQYF. The DNA for the CDR3 is TGTGCCAGCAGTGAAGCGGCTAGCGGGGGGACGACGCAGTATTTT.

The chain joins TRBV10-3 to TRBJ2-3; tentative D call: TRBD2 (7 bases). Germline V CDR1 and CDR2: ENHRY, SYGVKD. The length of the CDR3 is 14 residues. V gave up 10 bases and J gave up 3 bases, with 17 bases separating them. The CDR3: CATNREGKTDTQYF. The CDR3 coding sequence is TGTGCCACGAACAGGGAGGGTAAAACAGATACGCAGTATTTT.

The rearrangement uses TRBV7-9 and TRBJ1-2, with D perhaps matching TRBD1 (5 bases). V gave up 2 bases and J gave up 7 bases, with 11 bases separating them. CDR1 SEHNR and CDR2 FQNEAQ come from the germline V gene (reference sequence). The CDR3 has 13 residues. CDR3 DNA sequence: TGTGCCAGCAGCTTAATCCAGGGCTCTGGCTACACCTTC. Its protein product is CASSLIQGSGYTF.

About this clone itself: Distinct nucleotide sequences in the sample also encode this CDR3. The chain employs TRBV28 and TRBJ2-3, with D perhaps matching TRBD1 (5 bases). The CDR3 consists of 14 residues. V lost 3 bases to trimming and J lost 6 bases, with 13 bases between them. Per the germline V gene, CDR1 is MDHEN and CDR2 is SYDVKM. This chain's CDR3 is CASSFLQGTDTQYF. In DNA, the CDR3 is TGTGCCAGCAGTTTTCTTCAGGGAACGGATACGCAGTATTTT.

The V gene is TRBV28, the J gene TRBJ1-3; D is perhaps TRBD1 (5 bases). The CDR3 has 13 amino acids. V was cut by 5 bases and J by 8 bases, with 13 bases left in between. The germline gives CDR1 MDHEN, CDR2 SYDVKM. The CDR3 spells CASSTGGLYTIYF. As DNA, the CDR3 is TGTGCCAGCAGTACGGGGGGTTTGTACACCATATATTTT.

V and J are TRBV28 and TRBJ2-1; 7 nucleotides align to TRBD1. The CDR3 totals 14 residues. The V gene end was trimmed by 4 bases and the J gene end by 6 bases; junction bases not matched to a gene: 6. Germline assignment: CDR1 MDHEN and CDR2 SYDVKM. The CDR3 loop reads CASSWIGTANEQFF. CDR3 sequence (DNA): TGTGCCAGCAGTTGGATCGGGACAGCCAATGAGCAGTTCTTC.

This chain links TRBV13 with TRBJ1-3; possibly TRBD1 for D (6 bases). Germline loops: CDR1 PRHDT, CDR2 FYEKMQ (reference sequence). Trimming took off 3 bases at V and 7 bases at J, with 19 bases between the two ends. The CDR3 extends over 16 amino acids. The CDR3 nucleotides are TGTGCCAGCAGCTTTCGGACAGCACTCAAGTGGAACACCATATATTTT. Translation gives CASSFRTALKWNTIYF.

This sequence joins TRBV11-3 and TRBJ2-1; D perhaps matches TRBD1 (5 bases). CDR1 SGHNT and CDR2 YENEEA come from the germline V gene. Trimming removed 5 bases from V and 3 bases from J, with 8 bases in between. The CDR3 loop spans 13 amino acids. The CDR3 DNA follows: TGTGCCAGCAGCCTGGGGCGCTACAATGAGCAGTTCTTC. This codes for CASSLGRYNEQFF.

The genes are TRBV29-1 and TRBJ1-4; D possibly corresponds to TRBD1 (6 bases). Between the trimmed V and J ends, which lost 7 bases and 2 bases, there was a span of 8 bases. Germline loops: CDR1 SQVTM, CDR2 ANQGSEA. The CDR3 consists of 12 residues. The CDR3 nucleotides read TGCAGCGGGGGGGCCACTAATGAAAAACTGTTTTTT. Translation: CSGGATNEKLFF.

The chain recombines TRBV7-9 with TRBJ2-2, with D possibly being TRBD2 (5 bases). The germline CDR1 and CDR2 sequences are SEHNR and FQNEAQ (reference sequence). Trimming cost V 5 bases and J 0 bases, with 10 bases left between them. The CDR3 sequence is 15 residues long. CDR3 DNA sequence: TGTGCCAGCAGCGACGGACTTCCGAACACCGGGGAGCTGTTTTTT. As protein: CASSDGLPNTGELFF.

J is TRBJ2-2 and V is TRBV12-5, with TRBD1 matching over 9 bases. The V gene end was trimmed by 0 bases and the J gene end by 7 bases; junction bases not matched to a gene: 6. The CDR3 covers 16 residues. In germline, CDR1 is LGHNT, CDR2 FRNRAP. The CDR3 is CASGLVLQGANGELFF. The CDR3 coding sequence is TGTGCTAGTGGTTTGGTATTACAGGGGGCTAACGGGGAGCTGTTTTTT.

The chain couples TRBV7-9 to TRBJ1-1; TRBD1 aligns across 7 bases. The length of the CDR3 is 13 residues. The trim removed 2 bases at V and 3 bases at J, leaving 0 bases unmatched. Germline V gives CDR1 SEHNR, CDR2 FQNEAQ (reference sequence). The CDR3 here is CASSLTGDTEAFF. CDR3 sequence (DNA): TGTGCCAGCAGCTTAACAGGGGACACTGAAGCTTTCTTT. The full variable domain, in which reference TRBV7-9 and TRBJ1-1 provide the parts outside the CDR3, is DTGVSQNPRHKITKRGQNVTFRCDPISEHNRLYWYRQTLGQGPEFLTYFQNEAQLEKSRLLSDRFSAERPKGSFSTLEIQRTEQGDSAMYLCASSLTGDTEAFFGQGTRLTVV.

This clone was seen once. The V and J genes are TRBV6-5 and TRBJ1-6; no definite D call. Germline lookup yields CDR1 MNHEY and CDR2 SVGAGI. CDR3 length: 13 residues. V was trimmed by 6 bases and J by 8 bases, leaving 11 bases between them. The CDR3, as DNA: TGTGCCAGCAGGCGAGAGAGGCATTCACCCCTCCACTTT. Its protein is CASRRERHSPLHF.

This CDR3 reads CASSTARGNEQFF. The CDR3, as DNA: TGCGCCAGCAGCACGGCCCGGGGCAATGAGCAGTTCTTC. The chain couples TRBV5-1 to TRBJ2-1; TRBD2 might be the D (5 bases). Between the trimmed V and J ends, which lost 4 bases and 6 bases, there was a span of 11 bases. The CDR3 totals 13 residues. Germline loops: CDR1 SGHRS, CDR2 YFSETQ.

This chain links TRBV6-5 with TRBJ2-3, with 9 bases fitting TRBD1. After removal of 6 bases from V and 1 base from J, the junction contained 2 bases not matched to a gene. From germline, CDR1 is MNHEY and CDR2 SVGAGI. The CDR3 is made up of 14 amino acids. The CDR3 reads CASRRTGGTDTQYF. The CDR3 nucleotides are TGTGCCAGCAGACGGACAGGGGGCACAGATACGCAGTATTTT.

V and J are TRBV28 and TRBJ1-4; D gene uncertain. The germline gives CDR1 MDHEN, CDR2 SYDVKM. Trimming left V 8 bases short and J 0 bases short, with 7 bases between. The CDR3 has 13 amino acids. The CDR3 reads CASGESTNEKLFF. Written as DNA, the CDR3 is TGTGCCAGCGGAGAGTCAACTAATGAAAAACTGTTTTTT.

The J gene is TRBJ2-1, the V gene TRBV7-6; 10 bases fit TRBD2. The junction had 5 bases not matched to a gene; V was cut back by 1 base and J by 5 bases. CDR3 length: 16 amino acids. The germline V gene encodes CDR1 SGHVS and CDR2 FNYEAQ. The CDR3 protein is CASSLVLLAGNNEQFF. In DNA, the CDR3 is TGTGCCAGCAGCTTAGTTCTACTAGCGGGAAACAATGAGCAGTTCTTC.

The J gene is TRBJ1-3, the V gene TRBV28, with 7 bases fitting TRBD1. Germline loops: CDR1 MDHEN, CDR2 SYDVKM. The CDR3 sequence is 17 residues long. After removal of 5 bases from V and 0 bases from J, the junction contained 10 bases not matched to a gene. The CDR3 reads CASSPPGQALSGNTIYF. As DNA, the CDR3 is TGTGCCAGCAGTCCACCCGGACAGGCTCTCTCTGGAAACACCATATATTTT. Variable domain in full (rest from reference TRBV28 and TRBJ1-3): DVKVTQSSRYLVKRTGEKVFLECVQDMDHENMFWYRQDPGLGLRLIYFSYDVKMKEKGDIPEGYSVSREKKERFSLILESASTNQTSMYLCASSPPGQALSGNTIYFGEGSWLTVV.

This rearrangement joins TRBV6-4 to TRBJ1-5; 7 bases are shared with TRBD1. The V gene's germline CDR1 is MRHNA and CDR2 SNTAGT. Losses at the gene ends were 4 bases for V and 2 bases for J; bases not matched to a gene: 11. This CDR3 spans 17 amino acids. The CDR3 DNA reads as TGTGCCAGCAGTGTTTTCAGGGGGGTATATGGCAATCAGCCCCAGCATTTT. This codes for CASSVFRGVYGNQPQHF.

The chain uses TRBV28 and TRBJ1-3; D remains ambiguous. CDR3 size: 11 residues. Trimming took off 9 bases at V and 8 bases at J, with 11 bases between the two ends. CDR1 MDHEN and CDR2 SYDVKM come from the germline V gene. The CDR3 nucleotides are TGTGCCAGTGGTTGGGGAGACACCATATATTTT. It specifies CASGWGDTIYF.

The gene calls are TRBV7-2 and TRBJ2-7; tentative D call: TRBD1 (6 bases). V shed 2 bases and J shed 3 bases, with 11 bases lying between them. The CDR3 runs 14 residues. Germline loops: CDR1 SGHTA, CDR2 FQGNSA. This chain's CDR3 is CASSLRTAHYEQYF. The CDR3 region has the DNA TGTGCCAGCAGCTTACGGACAGCGCACTACGAGCAGTACTTC.

The gene calls are TRBV28 and TRBJ2-1, with 12 bases aligning to TRBD1. The trim removed 8 bases at V and 8 bases at J, leaving 4 bases unmatched. The CDR3 has 13 amino acids. Germline V gene data show CDR1 as MDHEN and CDR2 as SYDVKM. The CDR3 DNA sequence: TGTGCCAGCGGGGACAGGGGGCGCGATGAGCAGTTCTTC. Residues: CASGDRGRDEQFF. Variable domain in full (rest from reference TRBV28 and TRBJ2-1): DVKVTQSSRYLVKRTGEKVFLECVQDMDHENMFWYRQDPGLGLRLIYFSYDVKMKEKGDIPEGYSVSREKKERFSLILESASTNQTSMYLCASGDRGRDEQFFGPGTRLTVL.

CDR3 residues: CASSPLAGGQETQYF. The CDR3 region has the DNA TGTGCCAGCAGTCCACTAGCGGGGGGTCAAGAGACCCAGTACTTC. The chain is built from TRBV2 and TRBJ2-5; the match to TRBD2 covers 12 bases. The CDR3 is 15 residues long. Germline CDR1 is SNHLY and CDR2 is FYNNEI. J gave up 2 bases and V 5 bases, and 3 bases lay outside the gene matches.

This clone was recorded a few times. The rearrangement joins TRBV6-5 to TRBJ1-4, with D unclear. Germline values: CDR1 MNHEY, CDR2 SVGAGI. This CDR3 is built from 14 residues. Between the trimmed V and J ends, which lost 6 bases and 3 bases, there was a span of 11 bases. The CDR3 sequence is CASSQRSANEKLFF. The CDR3 nucleotides read TGTGCCAGCAGCCAGAGGTCGGCTAATGAAAAACTGTTTTTT.

This clone occurred a few times. The V call is TRBV7-2, the J call TRBJ2-7, with 11 bases that match TRBD2. The germline V gene has CDR1 SGHTA and CDR2 FQGNSA. The V and J ends lost 1 base and 4 bases, in that order; junction bases with no gene match: 3. The CDR3 has 15 residues. CDR3 residues: CASSLDGLAGYEQYF. The DNA of the CDR3 is TGTGCCAGCAGCTTAGACGGACTAGCGGGTTACGAGCAGTACTTC. The entire variable domain, with the rest obtained from reference TRBV7-2 and TRBJ2-7, is as follows: GAGVSQSPSNKVTEKGKDVELRCDPISGHTALYWYRQSLGQGLEFLIYFQGNSAPDKSGLPSDRFSAERTGGSVSTLTIQRTQQEDSAVYLCASSLDGLAGYEQYFGPGTRLTVT.

The rearrangement links TRBV4-1 to TRBJ1-3; D gene ambiguous. Germline CDR1 reads MGHRA; CDR2 reads YSYEKL. The CDR3 has 15 amino acids. V lost 0 bases to trimming and J lost 4 bases, with 10 bases between them. CDR3 sequence (DNA): TGCGCCAGCAGCCAAGATGGCGGGTACGGAAACACCATATATTTT. This translates into CASSQDGGYGNTIYF.

This clone was counted between two and nine times. The chain recombines TRBV19 with TRBJ2-5; TRBD1 matches 8 bases. This CDR3 comprises 15 residues. Germline assignment: CDR1 LNHDA and CDR2 SQIVND (reference sequence). V gave up 1 base and J gave up 4 bases; unmatched junction bases: 5. CDR3: CASSIVARGRETQYF. The CDR3 DNA reads as TGTGCCAGTAGTATAGTTGCCAGGGGGCGAGAGACCCAGTACTTC.

The CDR3 sequence: CASKRAGGYEQFF. DNA for the CDR3: TGTGCCAGTAAAAGGGCAGGGGGGTATGAGCAGTTCTTC. V gene TRBV27 combines with J gene TRBJ2-1; possibly TRBD1 for D (7 bases). The CDR3 has 13 residues. V shed 9 bases and J shed 8 bases, with 17 bases lying between them. Germline V gene sequence: CDR1 MNHEY, CDR2 SMNVEV (reference sequence).

This clone has just a few counts. This chain joins TRBV7-2 and TRBJ1-6; 7 bases agree with TRBD1. Trimming at V came to 6 bases and at J to 5 bases, leaving 7 bases not matched to a gene. In germline, CDR1 is SGHTA, CDR2 FQGNSA. The CDR3 length is 15 residues. CDR3 bases: TGTGCCAGCAGAACCTTGACAGGGAATAATTCACCCCTCCACTTT. Protein product: CASRTLTGNNSPLHF.

This clone has only one observation. The chain is built from TRBV5-1 and TRBJ1-2, with 8 nucleotides matching TRBD1. V was clipped by 2 bases and J by 1 base; unmatched bases: 4. CDR3 length equals 15 residues. CDR1 is SGHRS and CDR2 is YFSETQ in the germline V gene. Here the CDR3 DNA reads TGCGCCAGCAGCTTACAACAGGGGGTTAACTATGGCTACACCTTC. This gives the protein CASSLQQGVNYGYTF.